This T cell receptor (beta chain) is drawn from a study of shared clonotypes between healthy human individuals. On the study more broadly: The donors, two women and a few men, were aged 18 to 49.

CDR1 is SGHNT and CDR2 is YYREEE in the germline V gene (reference sequence). This CDR3 has 15 amino acids. The ends lost 0 bases at V and 5 bases at J; junction bases unmatched: 7. The assay was immunoSEQ multiplex PCR, and TCRdb's table has in-frame clones only and misses some. In the table there are 2,500,000 or so clones, approximately 92% of which are singletons. As regards this clone: Its target is not known.

Findings and limits, study-wide: Generation probabilities of non-shared clonotypes were lower (relative to those shared by all four donors).

The sequence derives from a man aged 18 to 29 in good health. The chain combines TRBV5-4 with TRBJ2-5; 7 bases are shared with TRBD1. The specimen was naive CD4+ T cells sorted from blood. The subset is: CD45RA+ positively selected. The CDR3 DNA reads as TGTGCCAGCAGCTTGGATGACAGGGCCGGGGAGACCCAGTACTTC. This gives the protein CASSLDDRAGETQYF.